These 3 T cell receptor beta chains share one sample of origin, sequenced in a study of regulatory T cells in long-lasting Graves disease. Indicated time point: newly diagnosed GD, antithyroid drugs for less than 3 months. Construction of the TCR library relied on RNA isolated from PBMCs. Library construction for TCR beta used iRepertoire HTBI primers and Arm-PCR of CDR3 regions. TCRdb re-called the multiplex PCR reads with MiXCR, one entry per CDR3 protein. The data show hundreds of thousands of distinct CDR3 sequences, 15% to 20% seen once. A further study also used this sample, focusing on T cells in Graves' hyperthyroidism and ophthalmopathy.

Sequenced material: peripheral blood mononuclear cells (PBMCs), taken at new diagnosis, from a patient treated with antithyroid drugs. The source of these receptors is a man younger than 35 with Graves disease.

The sample holds many counts of this clonotype. The chain carries TRBV12-3 or TRBV12-4 and TRBJ2-7; 7 nucleotides agree with TRBD1. This CDR3 spans 17 amino acids. The ends lost 5 bases at V and 0 bases at J; junction bases unmatched: 13. CDR3 nucleotide sequence: TGTGCCAGCAGTCAACCCGAGGGACAGCGGAGCTCCTACGAGCAGTACTTC. This codes for CASSQPEGQRSSYEQYF.

This clonotype was picked up many times. The chain has TRBV6-1 and TRBJ2-1, with 8 bases lining up with TRBD2. Germline assignment: CDR1 MNHNS and CDR2 SASEGT. The CDR3 extends over 13 amino acids. J was trimmed by 7 bases and V by 6 bases; bases with no gene match: 5. CDR3 sequence: CASRWSGRNEQFF. DNA of the CDR3: TGTGCCAGCAGATGGAGCGGGAGAAATGAGCAGTTCTTC.

This clonotype was detected a few times. The gene calls are TRBV18 and TRBJ2-7; D uncertain. CDR1 is KGHSH, CDR2 LQKENI, per germline. The V end was cut by 0 bases, the J end by 4 bases, with 13 bases between. This CDR3 has 15 amino acids. In nucleotides, the CDR3 is TGTGCCAGCTCACCACCGGGCACACGAGGTTACGAGCAGTACTTC. Protein product: CASSPPGTRGYEQYF.